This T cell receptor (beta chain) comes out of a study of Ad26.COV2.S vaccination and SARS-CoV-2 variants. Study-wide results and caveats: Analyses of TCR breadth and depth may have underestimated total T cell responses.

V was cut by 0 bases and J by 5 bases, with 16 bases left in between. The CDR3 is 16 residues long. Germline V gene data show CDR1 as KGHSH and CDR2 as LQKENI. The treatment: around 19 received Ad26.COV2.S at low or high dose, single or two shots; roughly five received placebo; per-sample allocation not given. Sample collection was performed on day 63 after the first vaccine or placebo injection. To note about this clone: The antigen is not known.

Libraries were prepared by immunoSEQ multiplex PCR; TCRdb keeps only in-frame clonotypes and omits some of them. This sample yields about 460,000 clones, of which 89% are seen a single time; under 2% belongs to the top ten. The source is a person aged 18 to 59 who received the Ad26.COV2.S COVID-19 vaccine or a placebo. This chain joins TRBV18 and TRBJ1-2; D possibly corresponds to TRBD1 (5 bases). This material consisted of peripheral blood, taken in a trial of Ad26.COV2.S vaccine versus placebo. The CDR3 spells CASSPPGDHPPYGYTF. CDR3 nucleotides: TGTGCCAGCTCACCACCGGGGGACCACCCACCGTATGGCTACACCTTC. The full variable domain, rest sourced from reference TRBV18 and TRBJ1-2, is NAGVMQNPRHLVRRRGQEARLRCSPMKGHSHVYWYRQLPEEGLKFMVYLQKENIIDESGMPKERFSAEFPKEGPSILRIQQVVRGDSAAYFCASSPPGDHPPYGYTFGSGTRLTVV.